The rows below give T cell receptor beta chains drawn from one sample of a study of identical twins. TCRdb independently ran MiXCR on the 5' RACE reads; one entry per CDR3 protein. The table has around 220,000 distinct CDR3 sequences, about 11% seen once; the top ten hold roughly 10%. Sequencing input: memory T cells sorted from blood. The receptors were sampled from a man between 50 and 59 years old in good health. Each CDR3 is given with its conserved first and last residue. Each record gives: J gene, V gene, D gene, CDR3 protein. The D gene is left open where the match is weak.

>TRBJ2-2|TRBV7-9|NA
CASSGDRNTGELFF
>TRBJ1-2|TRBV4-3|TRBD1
CASSQDNRGLYGYTF
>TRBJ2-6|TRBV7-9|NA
CASSFFTSSGANVLTF
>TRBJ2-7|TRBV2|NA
CASSDRGRSYEQYF
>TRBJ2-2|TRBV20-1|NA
CSATGGGNGELFF
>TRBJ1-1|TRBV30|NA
CAWSVEGGARAFF
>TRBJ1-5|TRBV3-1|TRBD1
CASSQDSFQGGNQPQHF
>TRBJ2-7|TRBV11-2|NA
CASSLVTSFRTMQYF
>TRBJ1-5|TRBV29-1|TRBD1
CSATYGQGAWNQPQHF
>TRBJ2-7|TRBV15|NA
CATSRDTTYEQYF
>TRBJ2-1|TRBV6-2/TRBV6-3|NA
CASTQGGNEQFF
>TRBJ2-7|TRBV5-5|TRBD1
CASSLRTGGYEQYF
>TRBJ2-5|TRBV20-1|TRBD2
CSALTTSGRIEETQYF
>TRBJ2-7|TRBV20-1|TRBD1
CSARGDRGGEQYF
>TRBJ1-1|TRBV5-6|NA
CASSLLSLGHTEAFF
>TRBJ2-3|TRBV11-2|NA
CASSLGVAGYTQYF
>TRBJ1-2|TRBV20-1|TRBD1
CSARPGQGGYGYTF
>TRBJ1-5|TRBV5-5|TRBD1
CASSSGTAGLPQHF
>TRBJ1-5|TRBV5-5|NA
CASSLDRVQPQHF
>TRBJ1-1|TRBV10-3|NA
CAISPKSNTEAFF
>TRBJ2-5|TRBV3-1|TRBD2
CASSHPLTSGQETQYF
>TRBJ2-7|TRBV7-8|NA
CASSVGFYYEQYF
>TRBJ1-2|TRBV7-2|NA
CASSQNSGTPNYGYTF
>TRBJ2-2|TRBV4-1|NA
CASSQEGLSSNTGELFF
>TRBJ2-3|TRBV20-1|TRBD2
CSAGSGSSPDTQYF
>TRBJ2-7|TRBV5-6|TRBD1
CASSPLTGTVYEQYF
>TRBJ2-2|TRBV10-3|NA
CAIRPQGTGELFF
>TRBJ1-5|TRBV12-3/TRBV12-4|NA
CASRENVGQPQHF
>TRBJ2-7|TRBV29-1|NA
CSVGPGGNEQYF
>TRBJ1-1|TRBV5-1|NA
CASSSRGNHPEAFF
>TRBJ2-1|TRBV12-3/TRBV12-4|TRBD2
CASSPGLAGGLSYNEQFF
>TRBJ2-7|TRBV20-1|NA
CSAMRAYEQYF
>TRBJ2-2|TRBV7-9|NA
CASSPGGSTNTGELFF
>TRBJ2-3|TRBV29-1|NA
CSVGGSFDTQYF
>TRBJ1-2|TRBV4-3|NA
CASSQDRIARGDYGYTF
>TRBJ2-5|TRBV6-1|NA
CASSVGRTETQYF
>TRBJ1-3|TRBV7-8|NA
CASSLAVDSGNTIYF
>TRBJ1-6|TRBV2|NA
CASRLRTLHF
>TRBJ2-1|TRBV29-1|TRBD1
CSVPDRVSYNEQFF